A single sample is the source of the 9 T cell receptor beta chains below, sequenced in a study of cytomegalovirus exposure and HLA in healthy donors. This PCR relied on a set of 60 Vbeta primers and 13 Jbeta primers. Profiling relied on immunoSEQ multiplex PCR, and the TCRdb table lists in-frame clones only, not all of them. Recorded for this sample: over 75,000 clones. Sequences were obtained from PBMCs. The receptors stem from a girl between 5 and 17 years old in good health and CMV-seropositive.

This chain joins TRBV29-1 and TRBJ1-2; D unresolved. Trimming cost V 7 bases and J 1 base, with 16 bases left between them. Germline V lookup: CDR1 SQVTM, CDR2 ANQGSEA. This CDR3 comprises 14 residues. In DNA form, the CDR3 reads TGCAGCGCCTGGGTGATGGGCAGTAACTATGGCTACACCTTC. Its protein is CSAWVMGSNYGYTF.

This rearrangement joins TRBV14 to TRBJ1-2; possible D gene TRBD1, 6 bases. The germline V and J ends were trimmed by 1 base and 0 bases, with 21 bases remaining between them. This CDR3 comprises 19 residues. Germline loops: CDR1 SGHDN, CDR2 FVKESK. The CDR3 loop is CASSQGDGRGAPANYGYTF. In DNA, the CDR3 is TGTGCCAGCAGCCAAGGAGATGGGAGGGGGGCCCCCGCTAACTATGGCTACACCTTC.

In DNA form, the CDR3 reads TGTGCCAGTAGTTCCCGGGACAGGTACGAGCAGTACTTC. Its protein product is CASSSRDRYEQYF. The gene calls are TRBV19 and TRBJ2-7; 8 bases match TRBD1. This CDR3 comprises 13 residues. Germline V gene sequence: CDR1 LNHDA, CDR2 SQIVND (reference sequence). J gave up 4 bases and V 5 bases, and 4 bases lay outside the gene matches.

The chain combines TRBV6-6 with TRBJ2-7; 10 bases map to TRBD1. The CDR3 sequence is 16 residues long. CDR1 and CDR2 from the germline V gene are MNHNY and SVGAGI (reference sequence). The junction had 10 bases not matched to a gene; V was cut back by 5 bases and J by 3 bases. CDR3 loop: CASSRPPGQGDYEQYF. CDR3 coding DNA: TGTGCCAGCAGTAGACCTCCAGGACAGGGGGACTACGAGCAGTACTTC.

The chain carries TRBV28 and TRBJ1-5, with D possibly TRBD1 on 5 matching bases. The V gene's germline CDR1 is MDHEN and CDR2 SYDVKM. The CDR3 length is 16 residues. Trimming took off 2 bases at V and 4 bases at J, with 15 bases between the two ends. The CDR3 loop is CASSLPPHRPNQPQHF. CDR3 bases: TGTGCCAGCAGTTTACCCCCGCACAGGCCGAATCAGCCCCAGCATTTT. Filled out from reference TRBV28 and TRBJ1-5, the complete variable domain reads DVKVTQSSRYLVKRTGEKVFLECVQDMDHENMFWYRQDPGLGLRLIYFSYDVKMKEKGDIPEGYSVSREKKERFSLILESASTNQTSMYLCASSLPPHRPNQPQHFGDGTRLSIL.

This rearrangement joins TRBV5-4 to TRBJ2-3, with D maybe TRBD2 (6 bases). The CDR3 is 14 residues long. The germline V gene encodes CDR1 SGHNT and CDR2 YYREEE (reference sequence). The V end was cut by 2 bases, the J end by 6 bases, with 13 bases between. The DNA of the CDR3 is TGTGCCAGCAGCTTATTGGGTCGGGGGGATACGCAGTATTTT. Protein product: CASSLLGRGDTQYF.

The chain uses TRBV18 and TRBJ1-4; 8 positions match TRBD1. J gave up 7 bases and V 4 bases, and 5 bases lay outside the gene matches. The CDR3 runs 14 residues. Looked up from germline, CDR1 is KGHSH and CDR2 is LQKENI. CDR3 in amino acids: CASSQTGDTEKLFF. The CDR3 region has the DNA TGTGCCAGCTCACAGACAGGGGATACTGAAAAACTGTTTTTT.

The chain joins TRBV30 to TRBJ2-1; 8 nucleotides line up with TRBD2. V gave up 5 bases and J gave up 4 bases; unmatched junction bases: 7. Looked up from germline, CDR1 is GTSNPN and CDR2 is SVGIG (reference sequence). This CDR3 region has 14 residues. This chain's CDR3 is CAWVPGLGYNEQFF. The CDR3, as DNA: TGTGCCTGGGTTCCGGGACTAGGGTACAATGAGCAGTTCTTC. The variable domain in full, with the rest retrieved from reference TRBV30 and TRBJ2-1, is SQTIHQWPATLVQPVGSPLSLECTVEGTSNPNLYWYRQAAGRGLQLLFYSVGIGQISSEVPQNLSASRPQDRQFILSSKKLLLSDSGFYLCAWVPGLGYNEQFFGPGTRLTVL.

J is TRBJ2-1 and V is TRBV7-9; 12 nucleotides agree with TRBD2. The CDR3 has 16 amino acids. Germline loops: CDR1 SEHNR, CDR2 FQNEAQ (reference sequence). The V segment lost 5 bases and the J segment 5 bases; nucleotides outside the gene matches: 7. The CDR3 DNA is TGTGCCAGCAGCGGGCGACTAGCGGGGGCTGACAATGAGCAGTTCTTC. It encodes CASSGRLAGADNEQFF. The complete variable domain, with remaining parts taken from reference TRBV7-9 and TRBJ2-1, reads DTGVSQNPRHKITKRGQNVTFRCDPISEHNRLYWYRQTLGQGPEFLTYFQNEAQLEKSRLLSDRFSAERPKGSFSTLEIQRTEQGDSAMYLCASSGRLAGADNEQFFGPGTRLTVL.